Listed here are 5 T cell receptor beta chains from one sample, sequenced in a study of T cell repertoires in cytomegalovirus infection. In TCRdb, the reads were re-called with MiXCR into one record per CDR3 protein. Among roughly 700,000 distinct CDR3 sequences listed, about 30% were seen once. No cognate antigen is known for these TCRs. Sample: cultured PBMCs, taken from culture after CMV antigen stimulation. The receptor source for this set is a human donor in good health (CMV status not recorded). Some clones in this sample may be carry-over from other donors' samples.

The V gene is TRBV15, the J gene TRBJ2-7; D ambiguous. Germline V lookup: CDR1 LNHNV, CDR2 YYDKDF (reference sequence). V lost 5 bases and J lost 4, with 24 bases in between. The CDR3 is 17 amino acids. The CDR3 region has the DNA TGTGCCACCAGCGTCCGACTGAACAACCTACTCGTGTACGAGCAGTACTTC. Its translation: CATSVRLNNLLVYEQYF.

The chain carries TRBV7-6 and TRBJ2-1; 7 positions match TRBD2. Looked up from germline, CDR1 is SGHVS and CDR2 is FNYEAQ. This CDR3 has 17 amino acids. V was clipped by 6 bases and J by 10 bases; unmatched bases: 21. CDR3 region: CASSTSPGGSSASEQFF. As DNA, the CDR3 is TGTGCCAGCAGTACATCACCGGGCGGGAGTAGTGCGTCGGAGCAGTTCTTC. Full variable domain (missing parts from reference TRBV7-6 and TRBJ2-1): GAGVSQSPRYKVTKRGQDVALRCDPISGHVSLYWYRQALGQGPEFLTYFNYEAQQDKSGLPNDRFSAERPEGSISTLTIQRTEQRDSAMYRCASSTSPGGSSASEQFFGPGTRLTVL.

The chain joins TRBV19 to TRBJ1-5, with 7 bases aligning to TRBD1. The CDR3 consists of 13 residues. V gave up 7 bases and J gave up 1 base; unmatched junction bases: 1. Per the germline V gene, CDR1 is LNHDA and CDR2 is SQIVND (reference sequence). The CDR3: CASNRGSNQPQHF. Written as DNA, the CDR3 is TGTGCCAGTAACAGGGGAAGCAATCAGCCCCAGCATTTT.

CDR3 amino acids: CAAGLAGAVEQFF. CDR3 DNA: TGTGCCGCCGGACTAGCGGGAGCAGTTGAGCAGTTCTTC. This chain links TRBV6-1 with TRBJ2-1; 13 bases map to TRBD2. CDR1 MNHNS and CDR2 SASEGT come from the germline V gene. The V and J ends lost 11 bases and 9 bases, in that order; junction bases with no gene match: 7. The CDR3 covers 13 residues.

The CDR3 DNA reads TGTGCCAGTAGTATGGGGAGACAGGGGAACACCGGGGAGCTGTTTTTT. It specifies CASSMGRQGNTGELFF. The V gene is TRBV19, the J gene TRBJ2-2; TRBD1 aligns across 7 bases. CDR3 length: 16 residues. Germline CDR1 reads LNHDA; CDR2 reads SQIVND (reference sequence). V gave up 3 bases and J gave up 1 base; unmatched junction bases: 5.